Sequencing of this T cell receptor (beta chain) was carried out in a study of T cell changes during pregnancy in multiple sclerosis. Per the germline V gene, CDR1 is LGHNA and CDR2 is YNFKEQ. Trimming cost V 2 bases and J 1 base, with 15 bases left between them. The CDR3 covers 17 residues. Generated by immunoSEQ multiplex PCR, the TCRdb table keeps only in-frame clones and is missing some. The profile shows about 39,000 clones, approximately 90% of them singletons. The sequencing used CD8+ T cells from peripheral blood mononuclear cells, collected in the first trimester of pregnancy. The sequence derives from a female donor with multiple sclerosis, enrolled in a pregnancy study. The chain employs TRBV4-2 and TRBJ1-5, with a possible D match to TRBD1 (5 bases). This chain's CDR3 is CASSQRQGRISNQPQHF. Here the CDR3 DNA reads TGTGCCAGCAGCCAAAGGCAGGGTAGGATAAGCAATCAGCCCCAGCATTTT.